This passage covers 6 T cell receptor beta chains from one sample sequenced in a study of technical replicates of blood from a few donors. The table came from immunoSEQ multiplex PCR; TCRdb's copy has only in-frame clones and leaves some out. The table lists approximately 85,000 clones, about 94% of them singletons. Sequenced input: T cells isolated from PBMCs. These receptors were collected from a human donor in good health.

Details on this clone: An end of the junction does not agree with germline; a read error may underlie this. This chain links TRBV6-1 with TRBJ1-2, with 10 nucleotides matching TRBD1. CDR3 length: 16 residues. CDR1 MNHNS and CDR2 SASEGT come from the germline V gene. The CDR3 loop reads CASREGRQGAVYGYTF. CDR3 nucleotide sequence: TGTGCCAGCAGGGAAGGGCGACAGGGGGCAGTCTATGGCTACACCTTC.

This chain uses TRBV7-9 with TRBJ2-7, with 7 bases aligning to TRBD2. The germline CDR1 and CDR2 sequences are SEHNR and FQNEAQ (reference sequence). This CDR3 has 12 amino acids. Trimming at V came to 5 bases and at J to 5 bases, leaving 3 bases not matched to a gene. This CDR3 reads CASSPAGDEQYF. CDR3 bases: TGTGCCAGCAGCCCGGCGGGGGACGAGCAGTACTTC.

The chain uses TRBV25-1 and TRBJ2-2; 7 bases map to TRBD1. Per germline, CDR1 MGHDK and CDR2 SYGVNS. The V and J ends lost 0 bases and 7 bases, in that order; junction bases with no gene match: 8. This CDR3 has 16 residues. This chain's CDR3 is CASSEYLGGNDGELFF. The DNA of the CDR3 is TGTGCCAGCAGTGAATATTTAGGGGGCAACGACGGGGAGCTGTTTTTT.

The gene calls are TRBV5-1 and TRBJ2-7, with 7 positions matching TRBD1. The CDR3 spans 13 residues. CDR1 and CDR2 from the germline V gene are SGHRS and YFSETQ. V was clipped by 7 bases and J by 3 bases; unmatched bases: 7. The CDR3 nucleotides read TGCGCCAGCGGGGAACGACAGGGCTACGAGCAGTACTTC. Amino acid sequence: CASGERQGYEQYF.

The chain uses TRBV6-5 and TRBJ2-1; 10 bases match TRBD2. CDR1 MNHEY and CDR2 SVGAGI come from the germline V gene. The CDR3 consists of 14 residues. V gave up 7 bases and J gave up 8 bases; unmatched junction bases: 8. CDR3 nucleotides: TGTGCCAGCACCGCGACTAGCGGGTACGATGAGCAGTTCTTC. Translating gives CASTATSGYDEQFF.

This clone appeared a single time. This sequence joins TRBV18 and TRBJ1-1; 9 nucleotides match TRBD1. Looked up from germline, CDR1 is KGHSH and CDR2 is LQKENI. V lost 6 bases to trimming and J lost 4 bases; unmatched junction nucleotides: 6. This CDR3 contains 14 residues. The CDR3 reads CASSPGTGRTEAFF. The CDR3 DNA follows: TGTGCCAGCTCGCCCGGGACAGGGCGCACTGAAGCTTTCTTT.